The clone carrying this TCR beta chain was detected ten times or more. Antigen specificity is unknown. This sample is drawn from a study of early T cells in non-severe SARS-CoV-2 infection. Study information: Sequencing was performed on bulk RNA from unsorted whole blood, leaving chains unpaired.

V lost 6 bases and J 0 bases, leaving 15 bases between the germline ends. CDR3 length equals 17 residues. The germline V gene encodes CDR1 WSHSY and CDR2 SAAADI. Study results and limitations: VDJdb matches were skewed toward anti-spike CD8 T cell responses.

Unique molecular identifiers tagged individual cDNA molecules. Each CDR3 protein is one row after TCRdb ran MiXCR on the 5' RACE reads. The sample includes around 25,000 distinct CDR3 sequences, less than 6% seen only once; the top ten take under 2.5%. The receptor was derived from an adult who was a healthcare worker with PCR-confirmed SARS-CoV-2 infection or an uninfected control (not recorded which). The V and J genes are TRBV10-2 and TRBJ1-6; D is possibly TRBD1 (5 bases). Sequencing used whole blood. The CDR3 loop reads CASRSGTGGSYNSPLHF. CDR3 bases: TGCGCCAGCAGATCCGGGACGGGGGGCTCCTATAATTCACCCCTCCACTTT.